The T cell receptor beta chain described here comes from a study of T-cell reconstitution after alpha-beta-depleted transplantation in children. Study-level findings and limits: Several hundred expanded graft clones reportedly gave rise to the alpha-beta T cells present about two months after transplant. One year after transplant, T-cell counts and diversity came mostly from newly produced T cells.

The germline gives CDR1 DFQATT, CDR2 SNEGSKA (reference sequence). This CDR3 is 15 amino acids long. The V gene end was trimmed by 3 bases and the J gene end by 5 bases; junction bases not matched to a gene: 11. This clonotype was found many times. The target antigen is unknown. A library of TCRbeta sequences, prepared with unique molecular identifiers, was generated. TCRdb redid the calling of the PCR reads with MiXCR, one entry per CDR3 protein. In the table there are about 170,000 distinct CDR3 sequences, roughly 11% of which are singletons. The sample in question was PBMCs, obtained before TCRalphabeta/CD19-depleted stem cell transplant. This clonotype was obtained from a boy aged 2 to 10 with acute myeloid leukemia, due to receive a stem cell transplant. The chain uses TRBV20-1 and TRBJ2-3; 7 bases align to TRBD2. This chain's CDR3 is CSARGGSGMGDTQYF. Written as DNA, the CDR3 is TGCAGTGCTAGGGGTGGGAGCGGGATGGGAGATACGCAGTATTTT.